These 3 T cell receptor beta chains came from one sample sequenced in a study of monozygotic twins with inflammatory bowel disease. TCRdb reprocessed the 5' RACE reads and stores each CDR3 protein as one record, lacking DNA. Its table records approximately 340,000 distinct CDR3 sequences. Sample: blood. These receptors came from a human donor with ulcerative colitis or Crohn's disease, or a healthy co-twin of an affected twin (not recorded which).

CDR3 amino acids: CASSLEAPNYGYTF. This chain joins TRBV5-1 and TRBJ1-2; the TCRdb call, TRBD1, lacks DNA for checking. CDR3 length: 14 residues. In germline, CDR1 is SGHRS, CDR2 YFSETQ.

The CDR3 protein is CASSLRQDNEQFF. The J gene is TRBJ2-1, the V gene TRBV4-1; TCRdb proposes TRBD1, but this gene call is untestable without DNA. The V gene's germline CDR1 is MGHRA and CDR2 YSYEKL. The CDR3 totals 13 residues.

The V gene is TRBV5-1, the J gene TRBJ2-7; TCRdb's D call, TRBD2, is unchecked because there is no DNA. This CDR3 comprises 16 residues. Germline V gene data show CDR1 as SGHRS and CDR2 as YFSETQ. The CDR3 sequence is CASSSLTSGSGYEQYF.